The 31 T cell receptor beta chains given below trace back to one sample, sequenced in a study of cytomegalovirus exposure and HLA in healthy donors. Sequencing used immunoSEQ multiplex PCR; TCRdb keeps in-frame clones, though not all of them. The sample lists approximately 65,000 clones, over 80% occurring once. The specimen was PBMCs. The receptors derive from a man between 18 and 29 years old in good health and CMV-seronegative.

The genes are TRBV10-3 and TRBJ2-7; D is perhaps TRBD1 (7 bases). The germline CDR1 and CDR2 sequences are ENHRY and SYGVKD. V was shortened by 10 bases and J by 3 bases, with 28 bases between the two germline ends. The CDR3 has 17 residues. The CDR3 loop is CATVGAGGRNLGYEQYF. In nucleotides, the CDR3 is TGTGCCACCGTTGGAGCAGGGGGGAGAAATTTGGGCTACGAGCAGTACTTC.

The chain uses TRBV4-2 and TRBJ2-1; TRBD2 matches at 9 bases. This CDR3 region has 17 residues. Germline V gives CDR1 LGHNA, CDR2 YNFKEQ. Trimming at V came to 1 base and at J to 7 bases, leaving 11 bases not matched to a gene. The CDR3 DNA follows: TGTGCCAGCAGCCAAGTTCTAGAGACTAGCGGTACAAATGAGCAGTTCTTC. The encoded protein is CASSQVLETSGTNEQFF.

This clone was recorded only once. One junction end does not reproduce the germline sequence, and a read error may be involved. V usage is TRBV7-7 and J usage is TRBJ1-1; 7 positions match TRBD1. The CDR3 sequence is 13 residues long. The germline CDR1 and CDR2 sequences are SSHAT and FNYEAQ (reference sequence). As DNA, the CDR3 is TGTGCTAGCAGCTATAACAGGGGAACTGAAGCTTTCTTT. Translation gives CASSYNRGTEAFF.

The rearrangement links TRBV5-1 to TRBJ1-1, with 11 positions matching TRBD1. The CDR3 runs 15 residues. From germline, CDR1 is SGHRS and CDR2 YFSETQ. J lost 5 bases, V lost 3 bases, and 6 bases had no gene match. In DNA form, the CDR3 reads TGCGCCAGCAGCTCCGACGGGACAGGGGGGACTGAAGCTTTCTTT. Translated: CASSSDGTGGTEAFF. The whole variable domain, remainder taken from reference TRBV5-1 and TRBJ1-1, is KAGVTQTPRYLIKTRGQQVTLSCSPISGHRSVSWYQQTPGQGLQFLFEYFSETQRNKGNFPGRFSGRQFSNSRSEMNVSTLELGDSALYLCASSSDGTGGTEAFFGQGTRLTVV.

The chain employs TRBV9 and TRBJ1-1; 9 bases agree with TRBD1. The germline CDR1 and CDR2 sequences are SGDLS and YYNGEE. The length of the CDR3 is 14 residues. Unmatched junction bases numbered 2, after V lost 4 bases and J lost 1 base. As DNA, the CDR3 is TGTGCCAGCAGCCCGACAGGGGGGAACACTGAAGCTTTCTTT. Translating gives CASSPTGGNTEAFF.

This clone was observed a handful of times. This chain uses TRBV6-4 with TRBJ2-2, with D tentatively TRBD1 (6 bases). The CDR3 has 15 residues. V was cut by 5 bases and J by 4 bases, with 14 bases left in between. Per germline, CDR1 MRHNA and CDR2 SNTAGT. The CDR3 DNA sequence: TGTGCCAGCAGTCCGGACAGAATTTCCACCGGGGAGCTGTTTTTT. Translated: CASSPDRISTGELFF.

The rearrangement links TRBV30 to TRBJ2-3; 8 positions match TRBD2. The CDR3 loop spans 12 amino acids. Germline CDR1 is GTSNPN and CDR2 is SVGIG (reference sequence). Trimming removed 5 bases from V and 5 bases from J; junction bases left unmatched: 3. The CDR3: CAWGLAKDTQYF. The CDR3 coding sequence is TGTGCCTGGGGACTAGCCAAAGATACGCAGTATTTT.

This chain joins TRBV7-9 and TRBJ2-5, with 11 bases matching TRBD2. With 5 bases clipped from V and 1 base from J, the junction kept 3 bases outside the gene matches. CDR3 length equals 15 residues. Germline V gives CDR1 SEHNR, CDR2 FQNEAQ (reference sequence). CDR3 in amino acids: CASSTGLAVQETQYF. CDR3 nucleotides: TGTGCCAGCAGCACGGGACTAGCGGTCCAAGAGACCCAGTACTTC.

The genes are TRBV10-1 and TRBJ2-1; D unresolved. The length of the CDR3 is 15 residues. Germline CDR1 is WNHNN and CDR2 is SYGVQD (reference sequence). V was trimmed by 8 bases and J by 4 bases, leaving 18 bases between them. The CDR3 loop reads CASDPRRSSYNEQFF. The DNA of the CDR3 is TGCGCCAGCGACCCCAGAAGGAGCTCTTACAATGAGCAGTTCTTC.

The V gene is TRBV28, the J gene TRBJ1-2, with a tentative D call TRBD1 (5 bases). Germline V gene data show CDR1 as MDHEN and CDR2 as SYDVKM. V shed 5 bases and J shed 8 bases, with 15 bases lying between them. The CDR3 spans 13 residues. CDR3 sequence: CASSGPRGGGYTF. In nucleotides, the CDR3 is TGTGCCAGCAGTGGACCGCGGGGCGGAGGCTACACCTTC.

The table lists this clone with a few counts. This chain joins TRBV5-1 and TRBJ1-2; 7 bases align to TRBD1. Germline loops: CDR1 SGHRS, CDR2 YFSETQ. J lost 6 bases, V lost 7 bases, and 12 bases had no gene match. CDR3 size: 14 residues. The CDR3 region is CASGYGVQGNGYTF. CDR3 in DNA: TGCGCCAGCGGTTATGGGGTACAGGGGAATGGCTACACCTTC.

This clone came up a few times. This sequence joins TRBV6-1 and TRBJ2-3; 9 bases match TRBD2. V was pared by 6 bases and J by 2 bases, with 6 bases of the junction left unmatched. Germline assignment: CDR1 MNHNS and CDR2 SASEGT. The CDR3 totals 15 residues. The CDR3 bases are TGTGCCAGCAGCCCGGGACTAGCTCACACAGATACGCAGTATTTT. Its protein is CASSPGLAHTDTQYF.

The J gene is TRBJ2-5, the V gene TRBV9; TRBD2 is a possible D gene (5 bases). CDR3 length equals 14 residues. CDR1 SGDLS and CDR2 YYNGEE come from the germline V gene. The V and J ends lost 2 bases and 7 bases respectively, with 15 bases between them. The CDR3 protein is CASSVVGSSGTQYF. The CDR3 nucleotides are TGTGCCAGCAGCGTTGTGGGGAGTTCGGGGACCCAGTACTTC.

The chain is built from TRBV19 and TRBJ2-1, with TRBD1 as a possible D gene (5 bases). CDR1 and CDR2 from the germline V gene are LNHDA and SQIVND (reference sequence). V lost 6 bases to trimming and J lost 4 bases, with 16 bases between them. CDR3 length: 15 residues. CDR3 bases: TGTGCCAGTAGCTCCCCACAGGAGATATACAATGAGCAGTTCTTC. Translating gives CASSSPQEIYNEQFF.

The rearrangement uses TRBV27 and TRBJ1-4; D possibly corresponds to TRBD1 (5 bases). CDR3 length: 15 amino acids. Trimming removed 5 bases from V and 0 bases from J, with 10 bases in between. Germline values: CDR1 MNHEY, CDR2 SMNVEV (reference sequence). CDR3 loop: CASSPRAATNEKLFF. DNA of the CDR3: TGTGCCAGCAGTCCCAGGGCAGCAACTAATGAAAAACTGTTTTTT.

The chain employs TRBV6-5 and TRBJ1-1; no clear D gene. This CDR3 is 14 amino acids long. Germline assignment: CDR1 MNHEY and CDR2 SVGAGI. V lost 6 bases, J lost 4 bases, and 15 bases lay in between. The CDR3 spells CASRADPAGTEAFF. For the CDR3, the DNA is TGTGCCAGCAGAGCAGACCCCGCGGGCACTGAAGCTTTCTTT.

This sequence joins TRBV19 and TRBJ1-1, with TRBD1 matching over 7 bases. V lost 3 bases to trimming and J lost 1 base; unmatched junction nucleotides: 2. Germline loops: CDR1 LNHDA, CDR2 SQIVND (reference sequence). The CDR3 loop spans 14 amino acids. CDR3 DNA sequence: TGTGCCAGTAGTATTCGGACAGGGAACACTGAAGCTTTCTTT. It is translated as CASSIRTGNTEAFF. The full variable domain, in which reference TRBV19 and TRBJ1-1 provide the parts outside the CDR3, is DGGITQSPKYLFRKEGQNVTLSCEQNLNHDAMYWYRQDPGQGLRLIYYSQIVNDFQKGDIAEGYSVSREKKESFPLTVTSAQKNPTAFYLCASSIRTGNTEAFFGQGTRLTVV.

The chain combines TRBV7-6 with TRBJ1-4; no firm D call. Germline V gene data show CDR1 as SGHVS and CDR2 as FNYEAQ. The CDR3 is 12 residues long. Between the trimmed V and J ends, which lost 5 bases and 7 bases, there was a span of 8 bases. CDR3 sequence (DNA): TGTGCCAGCAGCCACGACTCTGAAAAACTGTTTTTT. It codes for CASSHDSEKLFF.

The chain employs TRBV28 and TRBJ2-7; 10 bases fit TRBD2. V dropped 3 bases and J dropped 3; count of bases not matched to a gene: 8. The CDR3 has 16 residues. CDR1 is MDHEN and CDR2 is SYDVKM in the germline V gene. The CDR3 region is CASSFKAGGLGYEQYF. DNA for the CDR3: TGTGCCAGCAGTTTCAAAGCGGGAGGGCTAGGCTACGAGCAGTACTTC.

The rearrangement joins TRBV28 to TRBJ2-7; D perhaps matches TRBD1 (6 bases). Germline V gene sequence: CDR1 MDHEN, CDR2 SYDVKM. The CDR3 runs 15 residues. V dropped 2 bases and J dropped 3 bases, with 14 bases sitting between them. The CDR3 here is CASSLGGAFGYEQYF. The CDR3 DNA reads TGTGCCAGCAGTTTAGGGGGCGCGTTTGGCTACGAGCAGTACTTC. Looking up the rest from reference TRBV28 and TRBJ2-7 gives the full variable domain: DVKVTQSSRYLVKRTGEKVFLECVQDMDHENMFWYRQDPGLGLRLIYFSYDVKMKEKGDIPEGYSVSREKKERFSLILESASTNQTSMYLCASSLGGAFGYEQYFGPGTRLTVT.

A single count supports this clone. The chain couples TRBV2 to TRBJ2-7, with D perhaps TRBD2 (6 bases). The CDR3 totals 14 residues. Germline assignment: CDR1 SNHLY and CDR2 FYNNEI. Trimming left V 7 bases short and J 7 bases short, with 20 bases between. The CDR3 is CASTPRDSPGEQYF. The CDR3 coding sequence is TGTGCCAGCACCCCTCGGGACTCACCGGGAGAGCAGTACTTC.

This chain uses TRBV7-2 with TRBJ1-2; 7 bases map to TRBD1. Germline CDR1 reads SGHTA; CDR2 reads FQGNSA. The V gene end was trimmed by 4 bases and the J gene end by 5 bases; junction bases not matched to a gene: 16. The CDR3 contains 17 residues. The CDR3 protein is CASSSRQGGWLWYGYTF. The CDR3 DNA is TGTGCCAGCAGCTCCCGACAGGGTGGTTGGTTATGGTATGGCTACACCTTC.

This chain links TRBV5-1 with TRBJ2-1; weak D call: TRBD2 (6 bases). V was clipped by 2 bases and J by 11 bases, with 14 bases between them. Germline V gives CDR1 SGHRS, CDR2 YFSETQ. The CDR3 contains 13 residues. The CDR3 loop is CASSFRDSPQQFF. As DNA, the CDR3 is TGCGCCAGCAGCTTCCGGGACTCACCTCAGCAGTTCTTC.

The gene calls are TRBV25-1 and TRBJ1-2; a weak D match, TRBD1 (6 bases). This CDR3 comprises 14 residues. CDR1 and CDR2 from the germline V gene are MGHDK and SYGVNS. Between the trimmed V and J ends, which lost 6 bases and 7 bases, there was a span of 18 bases. As DNA, the CDR3 is TGTGCCAGCAGACCCGGAACAGGGTCTATTGGCTACACCTTC. Protein: CASRPGTGSIGYTF.

The J gene is TRBJ1-1, the V gene TRBV28; D might be TRBD1 (5 bases). This CDR3 spans 13 amino acids. Trimming left V 3 bases short and J 5 bases short, with 10 bases between. The V gene's germline CDR1 is MDHEN and CDR2 SYDVKM. This CDR3 reads CASSLGTGTEAFF. The CDR3 DNA is TGTGCCAGCAGTTTGGGAACAGGTACTGAAGCTTTCTTT.

This chain joins TRBV7-9 and TRBJ1-5; D perhaps matches TRBD1 (6 bases). The CDR3 consists of 17 residues. Trimming stripped 1 base from V and 2 bases from J, with 15 bases between. CDR1 and CDR2 (germline): SEHNR, FQNEAQ (reference sequence). CDR3 residues: CASSLVRGSAGNQPQHF. The DNA for the CDR3 is TGTGCCAGCAGCTTAGTCAGGGGATCTGCGGGCAATCAGCCCCAGCATTTT. Filled out from reference TRBV7-9 and TRBJ1-5, the complete variable domain reads DTGVSQNPRHKITKRGQNVTFRCDPISEHNRLYWYRQTLGQGPEFLTYFQNEAQLEKSRLLSDRFSAERPKGSFSTLEIQRTEQGDSAMYLCASSLVRGSAGNQPQHFGDGTRLSIL.

J is TRBJ2-5 and V is TRBV7-2, with D tentatively TRBD1 (5 bases). The CDR3 is 15 amino acids. The V end was cut by 5 bases, the J end by 2 bases, with 15 bases between. Germline V lookup: CDR1 SGHTA, CDR2 FQGNSA. The CDR3 protein is CASSLQWTQQETQYF. In DNA, the CDR3 is TGTGCCAGCAGCCTCCAATGGACACAACAAGAGACCCAGTACTTC.

The rearrangement links TRBV2 to TRBJ2-2; possible D gene TRBD2, 6 bases. V lost 2 bases and J lost 3, with 13 bases in between. The length of the CDR3 is 16 residues. Germline CDR1 SNHLY, CDR2 FYNNEI. The CDR3 DNA is TGTGCCAGCAGTGAATTACCCGGGGACTACACCGGGGAGCTGTTTTTT. This translates into CASSELPGDYTGELFF.

The chain has TRBV7-3 and TRBJ2-1; 7 bases match TRBD2. The CDR3 runs 13 residues. Germline loops: CDR1 SGHTA, CDR2 FQGTGA. V gave up 5 bases and J gave up 6 bases; unmatched junction bases: 4. CDR3 region: CASSQGGANEQFF. The CDR3 nucleotides read TGTGCCAGCAGCCAGGGAGGGGCCAATGAGCAGTTCTTC.

This sequence joins TRBV28 and TRBJ1-5, with D perhaps matching TRBD1 (6 bases). V shed 5 bases and J shed 4 bases, with 12 bases lying between them. There are 14 residues in the CDR3. Germline lookup yields CDR1 MDHEN and CDR2 SYDVKM. The CDR3 DNA is TGTGCCAGCAGTCCTAGACAGGATAATCAGCCCCAGCATTTT. Translation: CASSPRQDNQPQHF.

The V call is TRBV27, the J call TRBJ1-2; possibly TRBD1 for D (5 bases). The CDR3 sequence is 15 residues long. Trimming cost V 5 bases and J 4 bases, with 17 bases left between them. Germline values: CDR1 MNHEY, CDR2 SMNVEV (reference sequence). The chain's CDR3 is CASSPTWGGSYGYTF. CDR3 coding DNA: TGTGCCAGCAGTCCTACTTGGGGGGGGAGCTATGGCTACACCTTC.